The present T cell receptor beta chain was sequenced within a study of cytomegalovirus exposure and HLA in healthy donors. Study conclusions and caveats: When a later analysis compared HLA-associated TCR beta chains with equally common others, the HLA-associated chains turned out to be more clonally expanded and to have lower generation probabilities.

13 Jbeta primers and 60 Vbeta primers were used for the PCR. The method was immunoSEQ multiplex PCR; TCRdb's version includes in-frame clones alone and lacks a portion of them. The table has over 150,000 clones, 77% seen once. The V gene lost 2 bases and the J gene lost 6 bases, with 11 bases spanning the gap. This CDR3 has 13 amino acids. Germline CDR1 reads KGHSH; CDR2 reads LQKENI. Comments on this clone: The antigen is unknown.

Sequenced material: PBMCs. The chain links TRBV18 to TRBJ2-7; D is unresolved. The clonotype originates from a woman in her twenties or thirties in good health and CMV-seropositive. The CDR3 nucleotides read TGTGCCAGCTCACCAGGAACCCTAGGCGAGCAGTACTTC. This translates into CASSPGTLGEQYF.